This T cell receptor beta chain was retrieved from a study of CD8+ T cells in alopecia areata. The treatment is: oral pan-JAK inhibitor, 5-10 mg twice daily. It was from alopecia areata patients that lesional scalp punch biopsies and peripheral blood were collected. Comments on this clone: Its antigen is unknown.

Findings and limits, study-wide: Unlike in mice, where it was clearer, TCR sharing across patients was less clear, possibly HLA-related.

Following extraction, RNA underwent reverse transcription to cDNA, which served as the sequencing template. Sequenced by immunoSEQ multiplex PCR; TCRdb stores in-frame clones only, minus some. The table includes about 210,000 clones, 64% detected once. CDR3 size: 14 residues. From germline, CDR1 is SQVTM and CDR2 ANQGSEA. The V end lost 4 bases, the J end lost 2 bases, and 13 bases lay between the germline ends. The specimen was CD4+ T cells sorted from blood, collected at week 4, from a patient treated with tofacitinib. The chain carries TRBV29-1 and TRBJ2-3; D might be TRBD1 or TRBD2, each matching 5 bases. The clonotype was recovered from a human donor with alopecia areata. The CDR3 DNA reads as TGCAGCGTTGGAGGGGCAGGGTTCACAGATACGCAGTATTTT. It is translated as CSVGGAGFTDTQYF.